This T cell receptor beta chain was retrieved from a study of early T cells in non-severe SARS-CoV-2 infection. Study summary: Sequencing input comprised bulk RNA from unsorted whole blood; chain pairing was not available.

The J segment lost 0 bases and the V segment lost 4 bases, leaving 8 bases of the junction unmatched. The CDR3 covers 16 residues. Germline-derived CDR1 and CDR2 are SGHVS and FQNEAQ. TCRdb itself ran the 5' RACE reads through MiXCR, one entry per CDR3 protein. The sample lists fewer than 55,000 distinct CDR3 sequences; approximately 4% were seen once. This clonotype was observed many times. The chain combines TRBV7-8 with TRBJ1-1, with TRBD1 matching 7 bases. Sample: whole blood. This receptor was obtained from an adult who was a healthcare worker with PCR-confirmed SARS-CoV-2 infection or an uninfected control (not recorded which). CDR3 sequence reads: CASSSGGRGMNTEAFF. The CDR3 bases are TGTGCCAGCAGCTCAGGGGGTAGGGGGATGAACACTGAAGCTTTCTTT.